This entry concerns a single T cell receptor (beta chain). TCRdb re-called the 5' RACE reads and gives one entry per CDR3 protein, without DNA. This sample's clone table lists about 380,000 distinct CDR3 sequences. The source of the sample is a study of monozygotic twins with inflammatory bowel disease. Germline V CDR1 and CDR2: MDHEN, SYDVKM. The CDR3 consists of 14 residues. The TCR sequence derives from a human donor with ulcerative colitis or Crohn's disease, or a healthy co-twin of an affected twin (not recorded which). The sequenced material came from blood. The V gene is TRBV28, the J gene TRBJ2-5; TCRdb reports TRBD2, a call that lacks DNA to check it against. The CDR3: CASTRQSSYETQYF.